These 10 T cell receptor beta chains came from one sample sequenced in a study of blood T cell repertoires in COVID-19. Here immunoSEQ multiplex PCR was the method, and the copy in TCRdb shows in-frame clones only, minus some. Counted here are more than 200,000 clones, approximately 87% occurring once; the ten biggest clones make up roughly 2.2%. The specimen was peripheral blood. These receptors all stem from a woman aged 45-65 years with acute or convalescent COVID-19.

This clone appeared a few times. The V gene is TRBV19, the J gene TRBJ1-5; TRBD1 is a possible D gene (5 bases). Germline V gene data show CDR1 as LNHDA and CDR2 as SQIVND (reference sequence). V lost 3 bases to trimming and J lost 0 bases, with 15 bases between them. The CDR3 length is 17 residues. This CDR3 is CASSMGSGRDSNQPQHF. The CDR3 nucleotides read TGTGCCAGTAGTATGGGGTCGGGCAGGGATAGCAATCAGCCCCAGCATTTT.

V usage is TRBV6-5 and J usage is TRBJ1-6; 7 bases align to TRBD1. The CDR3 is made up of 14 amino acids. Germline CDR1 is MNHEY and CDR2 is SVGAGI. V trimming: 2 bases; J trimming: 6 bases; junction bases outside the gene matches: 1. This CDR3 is CASSYRDSNSPLHF. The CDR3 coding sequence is TGTGCCAGCAGTTACAGGGACAGTAATTCACCCCTCCACTTT.

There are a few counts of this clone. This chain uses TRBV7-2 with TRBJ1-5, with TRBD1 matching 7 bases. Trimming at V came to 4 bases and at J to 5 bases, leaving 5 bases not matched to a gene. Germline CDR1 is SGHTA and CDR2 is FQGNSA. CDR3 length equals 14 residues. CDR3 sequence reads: CASSWRQGDQPQHF. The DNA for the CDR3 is TGTGCCAGCAGCTGGAGACAGGGCGATCAGCCCCAGCATTTT. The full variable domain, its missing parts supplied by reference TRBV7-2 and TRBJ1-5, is GAGVSQSPSNKVTEKGKDVELRCDPISGHTALYWYRQSLGQGLEFLIYFQGNSAPDKSGLPSDRFSAERTGGSVSTLTIQRTQQEDSAVYLCASSWRQGDQPQHFGDGTRLSIL.

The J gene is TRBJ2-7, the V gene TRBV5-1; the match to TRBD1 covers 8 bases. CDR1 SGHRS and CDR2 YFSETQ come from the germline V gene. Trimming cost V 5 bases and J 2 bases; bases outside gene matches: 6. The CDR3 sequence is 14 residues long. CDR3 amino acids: CASRLRQGTYEQYF. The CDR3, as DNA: TGCGCCAGCAGATTACGACAGGGGACCTACGAGCAGTACTTC.

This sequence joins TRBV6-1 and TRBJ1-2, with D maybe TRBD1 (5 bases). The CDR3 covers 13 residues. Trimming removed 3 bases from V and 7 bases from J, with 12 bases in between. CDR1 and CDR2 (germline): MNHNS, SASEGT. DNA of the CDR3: TGTGCCAGCAGTGACAGGGTCGGGGGTGGCTACACCTTC. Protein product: CASSDRVGGGYTF.

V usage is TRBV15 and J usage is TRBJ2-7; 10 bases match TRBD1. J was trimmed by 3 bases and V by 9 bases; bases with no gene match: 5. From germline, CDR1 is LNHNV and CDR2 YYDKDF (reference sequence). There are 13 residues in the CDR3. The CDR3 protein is CATTRDRGYEQYF. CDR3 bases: TGTGCCACAACCCGGGACAGGGGCTACGAGCAGTACTTC.

As DNA, the CDR3 is TGTGCCTGGAGTGTAGCTCCCGCAGGGGAGAGCTCCTATAATTCACCCCTCCACTTT. Translation gives CAWSVAPAGESSYNSPLHF. V usage is TRBV30 and J usage is TRBJ1-6; the D gene is possibly TRBD1 (6 bases). Between the trimmed V and J ends, which lost 0 bases and 0 bases, there was a span of 18 bases. Germline CDR1 reads GTSNPN; CDR2 reads SVGIG (reference sequence). This CDR3 is built from 19 residues.

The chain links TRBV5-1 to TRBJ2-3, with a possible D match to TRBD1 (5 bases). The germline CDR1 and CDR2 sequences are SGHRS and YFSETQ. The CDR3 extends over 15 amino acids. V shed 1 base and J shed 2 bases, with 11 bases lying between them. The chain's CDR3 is CASSLQGRDTDTQYF. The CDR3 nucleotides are TGCGCCAGCAGCTTGCAGGGAAGGGACACAGATACGCAGTATTTT.

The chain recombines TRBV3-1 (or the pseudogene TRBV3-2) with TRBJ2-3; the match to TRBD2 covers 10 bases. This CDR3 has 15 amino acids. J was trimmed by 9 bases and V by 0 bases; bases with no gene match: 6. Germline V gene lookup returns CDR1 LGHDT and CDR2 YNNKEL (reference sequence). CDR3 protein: CASSQEASGGQTQYF. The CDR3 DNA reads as TGTGCCAGCAGCCAAGAGGCTAGCGGGGGACAGACGCAGTATTTT.

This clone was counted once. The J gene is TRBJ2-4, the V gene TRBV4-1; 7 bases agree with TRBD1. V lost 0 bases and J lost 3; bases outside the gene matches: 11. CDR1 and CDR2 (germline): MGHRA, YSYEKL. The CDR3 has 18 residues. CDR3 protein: CASSQDPGTVEGKNIQYF. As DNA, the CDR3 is TGCGCCAGCAGCCAAGATCCAGGGACAGTGGAAGGCAAAAACATTCAGTACTTC.